The rows below give T cell receptor beta chains drawn from one sample of a study of blood T cell repertoires in COVID-19. Method: immunoSEQ multiplex PCR; TCRdb's copy keeps in-frame clones and lacks some. The sample records about 170,000 clones, around four fifths being singletons. Sequencing was performed on peripheral blood. The receptors shown here come from an older woman with COVID-19, enrolled during active disease. Both conserved end residues are part of each CDR3. A D gene is named only where the DNA matches it firmly. Not all rows give a size; the values are once, few, many and, for expanded clones, a class.

abundance: NA
j_gene: TRBJ2-1
d_gene: TRBD1
v_gene: TRBV5-5
CDR3aa: CASSFQGQGGIEQFF
CDR3nt: TGTGCCAGCAGCTTTCAGGGACAGGGAGGTATTGAGCAGTTCTTC

abundance: NA
j_gene: TRBJ2-3
d_gene: TRBD2
v_gene: TRBV19
CDR3aa: CASSILRGGFTDTQYF
CDR3nt: TGTGCCAGTAGTATTTTACGGGGGGGCTTCACAGATACGCAGTATTTT

abundance: NA
j_gene: TRBJ1-1
d_gene: TRBD1
v_gene: TRBV28
CDR3aa: CASSSGQGFAEAFF
CDR3nt: TGTGCCAGCAGTTCGGGACAGGGGTTTGCTGAAGCTTTCTTT

abundance: NA
j_gene: TRBJ1-1
d_gene: NA
v_gene: TRBV28
CDR3aa: CASSSSTGDLTEAFF
CDR3nt: TGTGCCAGCAGTTCCTCGACAGGAGACCTCACTGAAGCTTTCTTT

abundance: NA
j_gene: TRBJ2-2
d_gene: TRBD1
v_gene: TRBV5-1
CDR3aa: CASSFRDRNVGNTGELFF
CDR3nt: TGCGCCAGCAGCTTCCGGGACAGAAACGTGGGGAACACCGGGGAGCTGTTTTTT

abundance: NA
j_gene: TRBJ2-7
d_gene: TRBD2
v_gene: TRBV3-1/TRBV3-2
CDR3aa: CASSQGVGGGSYEQYF
CDR3nt: TGTGCCAGCAGCCAAGGGGTCGGGGGGGGATCCTACGAGCAGTACTTC

abundance: NA
j_gene: TRBJ2-2
d_gene: NA
v_gene: TRBV9
CDR3aa: CASGYSSAGELFF
CDR3nt: TGTGCCAGCGGCTACAGTTCCGCCGGGGAGCTGTTTTTT

abundance: once
j_gene: TRBJ1-6
d_gene: NA
v_gene: TRBV27
CDR3aa: CASSLTPDGGAESPLHF
CDR3nt: TGTGCCAGCAGTCTGACCCCCGACGGGGGGGCAGAATCACCCCTCCACTTT

abundance: NA
j_gene: TRBJ1-5
d_gene: NA
v_gene: TRBV2
CDR3aa: CASSGLTSNQPQHF
CDR3nt: TGTGCCAGCAGCGGACTCACTAGCAATCAGCCCCAGCATTTT

abundance: NA
j_gene: TRBJ2-3
d_gene: NA
v_gene: TRBV10-3
CDR3aa: CAIMSGLLSADTQYF
CDR3nt: TGTGCCATCATGAGCGGACTCCTTAGCGCAGATACGCAGTATTTT

abundance: NA
j_gene: TRBJ1-1
d_gene: NA
v_gene: TRBV12-5
CDR3aa: CASGFTSEAFF
CDR3nt: TGTGCTAGTGGTTTCACGAGTGAAGCTTTCTTT

abundance: NA
j_gene: TRBJ2-3
d_gene: TRBD2
v_gene: TRBV9
CDR3aa: CASSEDSGGADTQYF
CDR3nt: TGTGCCAGCAGCGAAGATAGCGGGGGGGCGGATACGCAGTATTTT

abundance: NA
j_gene: TRBJ1-1
d_gene: NA
v_gene: TRBV28
CDR3aa: CASVPSGRTEAFF
CDR3nt: TGTGCCAGCGTACCCAGCGGGCGCACTGAAGCTTTCTTT